Each of the 25 T cell receptor beta chains below was sequenced from the same sample in a study of shared clonotypes between healthy human individuals. CD45RO-negative, CCR7-selected cells formed the naive CD8 fraction, which excluded terminally differentiated effector memory CD45RA+ cells. TCRdb's copy holds only in-frame clones and misses some; the assay was immunoSEQ multiplex PCR. The repertoire has about 2.1 million clones, 93% of them found once; the top ten carry more than 1.5%. Sequencing was performed on naive CD8+ T cells from PBMCs. These receptors were obtained from a man aged 18 to 35 in good health. Some clones in this sample may be carry-over from other donors' samples.

The chain recombines TRBV11-2 with TRBJ2-1; tentatively, D is TRBD1 (6 bases). Germline V gene sequence: CDR1 SGHAT, CDR2 FQNNGV. The CDR3 is 16 amino acids. Trimming took 1 base from V and 3 from J, leaving 13 bases between them. The CDR3 spells CASSLGPGTNYNEQFF. In DNA form, the CDR3 reads TGTGCCAGCAGCTTAGGGCCAGGGACAAACTACAATGAGCAGTTCTTC.

The V and J genes are TRBV7-9 and TRBJ1-4; D uncertain. Trimming removed 5 bases from V and 8 bases from J, with 18 bases in between. The CDR3 covers 15 residues. Per the germline V gene, CDR1 is SEHNR and CDR2 is FQNEAQ (reference sequence). CDR3: CASSDGIIGREKLFF. CDR3 bases: TGTGCCAGCAGCGACGGGATAATAGGACGCGAAAAACTGTTTTTT.

The genes are TRBV27 and TRBJ2-3; D is ambiguous. The CDR3 has 15 residues. Germline CDR1 MNHEY, CDR2 SMNVEV (reference sequence). With 2 bases removed from V and 0 bases from J, the gap between germline ends came to 9 bases. CDR3 sequence (DNA): TGTGCCAGCAGTTTACAACCCCAGAGCACAGATACGCAGTATTTT. It is translated as CASSLQPQSTDTQYF.

This chain connects TRBV7-9 to TRBJ2-2; 8 bases are a match to TRBD1. CDR3 length: 16 amino acids. CDR1 is SEHNR, CDR2 FQNEAQ, per germline (reference sequence). V dropped 5 bases and J dropped 6; count of bases not matched to a gene: 11. The CDR3 sequence is CASSPRSQGAAGELFF. DNA of the CDR3: TGTGCCAGCAGCCCCCGTTCGCAGGGGGCTGCCGGGGAGCTGTTTTTT. The complete variable domain, with remaining parts taken from reference TRBV7-9 and TRBJ2-2, reads DTGVSQNPRHKITKRGQNVTFRCDPISEHNRLYWYRQTLGQGPEFLTYFQNEAQLEKSRLLSDRFSAERPKGSFSTLEIQRTEQGDSAMYLCASSPRSQGAAGELFFGEGSRLTVL.

This chain links TRBV7-9 with TRBJ2-3; 9 bases are a match to TRBD2. V gave up 3 bases and J gave up 0 bases; unmatched junction bases: 10. This CDR3 has 18 residues. Germline CDR1 is SEHNR and CDR2 is FQNEAQ (reference sequence). CDR3 coding DNA: TGTGCCAGCAGCTTCCCCATAGCGGGAGCGGGAAGCACAGATACGCAGTATTTT. Residues: CASSFPIAGAGSTDTQYF.

Of note for this clone: The sample holds other DNA sequences that translate to the same CDR3. V gene TRBV7-2 combines with J gene TRBJ2-2; no clear D. This CDR3 has 12 residues. V was trimmed by 5 bases and J by 5 bases, leaving 6 bases between them. Germline CDR1 is SGHTA and CDR2 is FQGNSA. The CDR3 protein is CASSPRTGELFF. CDR3 nucleotides: TGTGCCAGCAGCCCTAGAACCGGGGAGCTGTTTTTT. Full variable domain (missing parts from reference TRBV7-2 and TRBJ2-2): GAGVSQSPSNKVTEKGKDVELRCDPISGHTALYWYRQSLGQGLEFLIYFQGNSAPDKSGLPSDRFSAERTGGSVSTLTIQRTQQEDSAVYLCASSPRTGELFFGEGSRLTVL.

The chain employs TRBV29-1 and TRBJ1-2, with 11 bases aligning to TRBD1. V was pared by 7 bases and J by 7 bases, with 2 bases of the junction left unmatched. The CDR3 runs 11 residues. The V gene's germline CDR1 is SQVTM and CDR2 ANQGSEA. The CDR3 DNA reads TGCAGCGATGGGACAGGGGGTGGCTACACCTTC. It yields the protein CSDGTGGGYTF. Complete variable domain (other parts from reference TRBV29-1 and TRBJ1-2): SAVISQKPSRDICQRGTSLTIQCQVDSQVTMMFWYRQQPGQSLTLIATANQGSEATYESGFVIDKFPISRPNLTFSTLTVSNMSPEDSSIYLCSDGTGGGYTFGSGTRLTVV.

As regards this clone: Its ends do not fully match the called genes, so a read error is possible. The chain employs TRBV11-2 and TRBJ2-7; D gene ambiguous. CDR1 is SGHAT, CDR2 FQNNGV, per germline. The length of the CDR3 is 14 residues. CDR3 sequence reads: CASRLVGAEYEQYF. Written as DNA, the CDR3 is TGTGCCAGCAGATTAGTGGGTGCAGAATACGAGCAGTACTTC.

As regards this clone: This same CDR3 is encoded by further DNA sequences in the sample. V is TRBV28 and J is TRBJ1-2; TRBD1 matches 10 bases. Germline V gene lookup returns CDR1 MDHEN and CDR2 SYDVKM. V gave up 4 bases and J gave up 4 bases; unmatched junction bases: 6. This CDR3 region has 15 residues. The CDR3 spells CASSSRTGGIYGYTF. The CDR3, as DNA: TGTGCCAGCAGTTCCCGGACAGGGGGTATCTATGGCTACACCTTC.

V and J are TRBV7-6 and TRBJ2-7, with D unclear. CDR1 and CDR2 from the germline V gene are SGHVS and FNYEAQ. Trimming pared 3 bases from V and 2 bases from J, leaving 14 bases between. The CDR3 has 15 residues. CDR3 sequence: CASSLFHGSPYEQYF. The CDR3 DNA follows: TGTGCCAGCAGCTTGTTCCACGGAAGTCCCTACGAGCAGTACTTC.

The chain is built from TRBV4-3 and TRBJ2-2; no reliable D call. The CDR3 sequence is 13 residues long. The germline gives CDR1 LGHNA, CDR2 YSLEER. The V gene lost 2 bases and the J gene lost 6 bases, with 7 bases spanning the gap. The CDR3 DNA reads as TGCGCCAGCAGCCAATTCTACGCCGGGGAGCTGTTTTTT. This translates into CASSQFYAGELFF.

The chain links TRBV28 to TRBJ2-7; 8 bases map to TRBD2. This CDR3 has 17 amino acids. The germline V gene encodes CDR1 MDHEN and CDR2 SYDVKM. The junction had 13 bases not matched to a gene; V was cut back by 2 bases and J by 4 bases. The CDR3 coding sequence is TGTGCCAGCAGTTTAAGGATCAGCCGGGAGGGCTGGTACGAGCAGTACTTC. It is translated as CASSLRISREGWYEQYF.

The V and J genes are TRBV19 and TRBJ1-1; no definite D call. CDR1 and CDR2 from the germline V gene are LNHDA and SQIVND (reference sequence). V gave up 3 bases and J gave up 1 base, with 15 bases separating them. The CDR3 runs 16 residues. The CDR3 region is CASSILGYDQNTEAFF. The CDR3, as DNA: TGTGCCAGTAGTATTCTTGGATACGATCAGAACACTGAAGCTTTCTTT.

V usage is TRBV5-6 and J usage is TRBJ2-7; 9 nucleotides match TRBD1. V lost 7 bases to trimming and J lost 7 bases; unmatched junction nucleotides: 12. The germline CDR1 and CDR2 sequences are SGHDT and YYEEEE. This CDR3 is built from 14 residues. The CDR3 spells CASGTGTGMREQYF. Here the CDR3 DNA reads TGTGCCAGCGGAACCGGGACAGGGATGAGGGAGCAGTACTTC.

The chain links TRBV5-1 to TRBJ1-5; TRBD1 is a possible D gene (5 bases). CDR1 SGHRS and CDR2 YFSETQ come from the germline V gene. CDR3 length: 17 amino acids. Deletions cut 0 bases from V and 2 bases from J, with 15 bases between. CDR3 sequence reads: CASSLAGMEDGNQPQHF. The CDR3 nucleotides read TGCGCCAGCAGCTTGGCAGGGATGGAGGATGGCAATCAGCCCCAGCATTTT.

The chain joins TRBV18 to TRBJ2-5; possible D gene TRBD1, 6 bases. The CDR3 runs 14 residues. Germline values: CDR1 KGHSH, CDR2 LQKENI. Trimming shortened V by 0 bases and J by 4 bases, and 9 bases separated the two germline ends. This chain's CDR3 is CASSPPLGGETQYF. The CDR3 region has the DNA TGTGCCAGCTCACCACCTTTAGGGGGAGAGACCCAGTACTTC.

Written as DNA, the CDR3 is TGCAGCGCCCCGGACGGAAACACTGAAGCTTTCTTT. Translated, it gives CSAPDGNTEAFF. This sequence joins TRBV29-1 and TRBJ1-1, with D unclear. Trimming removed 7 bases at V and 2 bases at J, with 11 bases between. In germline, CDR1 is SQVTM, CDR2 ANQGSEA. The CDR3 consists of 12 residues.

For this clone: Other DNA sequences in this sample translate to the same CDR3. V usage is TRBV28 and J usage is TRBJ2-1; D not resolved. V was shortened by 5 bases and J by 0 bases, with 14 bases between the two germline ends. The CDR3 spans 16 residues. Germline loops: CDR1 MDHEN, CDR2 SYDVKM. The CDR3 here is CASSPGTGSSYNEQFF. Here the CDR3 DNA reads TGTGCCAGCAGTCCCGGAACTGGAAGCTCCTACAATGAGCAGTTCTTC.

The chain recombines TRBV7-3 with TRBJ2-5; D is undetermined. The germline V and J ends were trimmed by 2 bases and 4 bases, with 8 bases remaining between them. CDR3 size: 13 residues. Per germline, CDR1 SGHTA and CDR2 FQGTGA. The CDR3 is CASSLGARETQYF. In DNA, the CDR3 is TGTGCCAGCAGCTTAGGTGCGAGAGAGACCCAGTACTTC.

V usage is TRBV5-6 and J usage is TRBJ2-3; TRBD2 matches at 9 bases. Trimming at V came to 0 bases and at J to 4 bases, leaving 3 bases not matched to a gene. The CDR3 runs to 15 residues. Germline-derived CDR1 and CDR2 are SGHDT and YYEEEE. CDR3 DNA sequence: TGTGCCAGCAGCTTGGCTAGCGGGATCCCAGATACGCAGTATTTT. Encoded protein: CASSLASGIPDTQYF.

The chain is built from TRBV14 and TRBJ1-2, with a possible D match to TRBD1 (5 bases). CDR3 length equals 13 residues. Germline V gives CDR1 SGHDN, CDR2 FVKESK. V was pared by 4 bases and J by 4 bases, with 10 bases between. CDR3 coding DNA: TGTGCCAGCAGCCCGGGGGATGGCTATGGCTACACCTTC. Translation gives CASSPGDGYGYTF. Supplemented by reference TRBV14 and TRBJ1-2, the full variable domain reads EAGVTQFPSHSVIEKGQTVTLRCDPISGHDNLYWYRRVMGKEIKFLLHFVKESKQDESGMPNNRFLAERTGGTYSTLKVQPAELEDSGVYFCASSPGDGYGYTFGSGTRLTVV.

This chain links TRBV21-1 with TRBJ2-1; the table's D call of TRBD1 was not tested on the DNA. TRBV21-1 is reported as a pseudogene. CDR3 length: 18 residues. The CDR3 spells CASSKALSDRGSYNEQFF. CDR3 DNA sequence: TGTGCCAGCAGCAAAGCCCTGTCGGACAGGGGGTCCTACAATGAGCAGTTCTTC.

With respect to this clone: In the same sample, other DNA sequences code for this CDR3. The chain combines TRBV19 with TRBJ1-5; 7 nucleotides line up with TRBD1. This CDR3 has 13 residues. CDR1 and CDR2 from the germline V gene are LNHDA and SQIVND (reference sequence). Trimming at V came to 6 bases and at J to 2 bases, leaving 1 base not matched to a gene. The DNA of the CDR3 is TGTGCCAGTAGCACAGGGGGCAATCAGCCCCAGCATTTT. Its protein is CASSTGGNQPQHF. The whole variable domain, filled in from reference TRBV19 and TRBJ1-5, reads DGGITQSPKYLFRKEGQNVTLSCEQNLNHDAMYWYRQDPGQGLRLIYYSQIVNDFQKGDIAEGYSVSREKKESFPLTVTSAQKNPTAFYLCASSTGGNQPQHFGDGTRLSIL.

The DNA for the CDR3 is TGTGCCAGCAGCTTGGTTCCGAGGCAGTCCAATCAGCCCCAGCATTTT. It is translated as CASSLVPRQSNQPQHF. The chain is built from TRBV5-5 and TRBJ1-5, with D uncertain. This CDR3 is built from 16 residues. Germline values: CDR1 SGHKS, CDR2 YYEKEE (reference sequence). V was pared by 0 bases and J by 3 bases, with 13 bases between.

This clone was observed a single time. The chain combines TRBV11-2 with TRBJ2-3; TRBD2 might be the D (5 bases). CDR1 is SGHAT, CDR2 FQNNGV, per germline. The CDR3 is made up of 16 amino acids. Trimming took 1 base from V and 1 from J, leaving 12 bases between them. For the CDR3, the DNA is TGTGCCAGCAGCTTAGGTCCGGGAACGGGCACAGATACGCAGTATTTT. It yields the protein CASSLGPGTGTDTQYF.